The clone carrying this TCR beta chain was seen just once. V was trimmed by 7 bases and J by 1 base, leaving 19 bases between them. Germline loops: CDR1 MDHEN, CDR2 SYDVKM. The CDR3 runs 16 residues. Generated by immunoSEQ multiplex PCR, the TCRdb table keeps only in-frame clones and is missing some. The table shows 100,000 to 150,000 clones, with 80% to 90% occurring only once. This sample was included in a study of blood T cell repertoires in COVID-19. Study details: T cells, B-cell-depleted T cells, or PBMCs provided the cDNA or gDNA that served as material.

The chain links TRBV28 to TRBJ1-1; D is perhaps TRBD1 (6 bases). Sequenced: peripheral blood. The origin of this receptor is a man between 60 and 70 years old with COVID-19, enrolled during active disease. CDR3 DNA sequence: TGTGCCAGCACAATAGGGGGTGCCGGCGAGAACACTGAAGCTTTCTTT. This codes for CASTIGGAGENTEAFF.